This T cell receptor beta chain was found in a study of cytomegalovirus exposure and HLA in healthy donors. Study observations and caveats: Investigators reported 150 to 200 TCR beta chains as tied to cytomegalovirus. Across donors, presence/absence analyses took sequencing depth to be roughly uniform.

To note about this clone: Its antigen is as yet unknown.

In the PCR, 60 Vbeta and 13 Jbeta primers were used. The table came from immunoSEQ multiplex PCR; TCRdb's copy has only in-frame clones and leaves some out. The sample carries some 94,000 clones, just under 70% recorded once. Germline V CDR1 and CDR2: SGHRS, YFSETQ. The V end was cut by 4 bases, the J end by 0 bases, with 8 bases between. CDR3 length: 13 amino acids. The sequenced material came from PBMCs. The sequence was collected from a man aged 50-59 years in good health and CMV-seronegative. The chain combines TRBV5-1 with TRBJ2-7; TRBD1 might be the D (6 bases). The CDR3 spells CASSTGSSYEQYF. The CDR3 DNA reads as TGCGCCAGCAGCACAGGGAGCTCCTACGAGCAGTACTTC. The complete variable domain, with remaining parts taken from reference TRBV5-1 and TRBJ2-7, reads KAGVTQTPRYLIKTRGQQVTLSCSPISGHRSVSWYQQTPGQGLQFLFEYFSETQRNKGNFPGRFSGRQFSNSRSEMNVSTLELGDSALYLCASSTGSSYEQYFGPGTRLTVT.